This T cell receptor beta chain was recovered during a study of T cells in Graves' hyperthyroidism and ophthalmopathy. Study-level points and caveats: The authors' 13 V-J model separated ophthalmopathy from stable hyperthyroidism. Appearing also in blood were most of the thyroid clonotypes expanded above 0.001.

Researchers amplified the TCR beta CDR3 regions from RNA transcripts. The study used the HTBI primer set for a first-round RT-PCR of the TCR CDR3. Using its own MiXCR run on the multiplex PCR reads, TCRdb lists one record per CDR3 protein. The sample has about 700,000 distinct CDR3 sequences; 45% are singletons. CDR3 length equals 15 residues. Germline V lookup: CDR1 SNHLY, CDR2 FYNNEI. With 5 bases clipped from V and 2 bases from J, the junction kept 8 bases outside the gene matches. Diagnostic decisions used clinical symptoms, serum thyroxine and TRAb, thyroid ultrasound and orbital computed tomography. This clonotype was seen a handful of times. Its target is not known.

This chain joins TRBV2 and TRBJ1-2; 7 bases map to TRBD1. Sequencing input: peripheral blood or thyroid tissue (not recorded which). The sequence derives from an adult man with Graves' disease, either hyperthyroidism or ophthalmopathy (not recorded which). For the CDR3, the DNA is TGTGCCAGCAGTTACTTCGGACAGGCAAACTATGGCTACACCTTC. This codes for CASSYFGQANYGYTF.